The next 16 T cell receptor beta chains were all read from a single sample in a study of CD8 T cells in Susac syndrome. The RNA input was 0.5 to 1 ug, and it was reverse transcribed with random hexamers. Using its own MiXCR run on the immunoSEQ multiplex PCR reads, TCRdb lists one record per CDR3 protein. The sample consists of roughly 80,000 distinct CDR3 sequences, around 94% of them appearing once. The sequencing input was CD8+ T cells from PBMCs. The receptors shown here come from a human donor with Susac syndrome.

Note on this clonotype: At one of its ends the junction is not consistent with the germline gene, which may arise from a read error. This sequence joins TRBV12-3 or TRBV12-4 and TRBJ2-5, with 9 bases identical to TRBD1. The CDR3 has 15 residues. The CDR3 protein is CAGSLSGDRDETQYF. As DNA, the CDR3 is TGTGCCGGCAGTTTATCGGGGGACAGGGATGAGACCCAGTACTTC.

This chain joins TRBV6-5 and TRBJ1-1; D gene unclear. The CDR3 contains 14 residues. V lost 4 bases and J lost 0, with 9 bases in between. CDR1 MNHEY and CDR2 SVGAGI come from the germline V gene. The CDR3, as DNA: TGTGCCAGCAGTTTTACCCGGATGAACACTGAAGCTTTCTTT. It codes for CASSFTRMNTEAFF.

This clonotype was observed a handful of times. V is TRBV12-3 or TRBV12-4 and J is TRBJ2-7, with D perhaps matching TRBD1 (6 bases). Trimming removed 1 base from V and 4 bases from J, with 11 bases in between. The CDR3 totals 14 residues. The CDR3 coding sequence is TGTGCCAGCAGTTTAGGAGGGGGAGATTACGAGCAGTACTTC. Protein: CASSLGGGDYEQYF.

The rearrangement links TRBV7-6 to TRBJ2-1; D is perhaps TRBD2 (5 bases). The CDR3 loop spans 12 amino acids. V was cut by 5 bases and J by 8 bases, with 10 bases left in between. Germline CDR1 is SGHVS and CDR2 is FNYEAQ. CDR3 DNA: TGTGCCAGCAGCCGGGTGAGGGATGAGCAGTTCTTC. Residues: CASSRVRDEQFF.

The CDR3 is CASSYSGTNEQYF. The CDR3 region has the DNA TGTGCCAGCAGTTACTCCGGGACGAACGAGCAGTACTTC. The chain employs TRBV6-5 and TRBJ2-7; the D gene could be TRBD1 or TRBD2 (5 bases each). The ends were cut back, 0 bases at V and 5 bases at J, with 8 bases in the middle. This CDR3 spans 13 amino acids. The germline gives CDR1 MNHEY, CDR2 SVGAGI.

The CDR3 bases are TGCAGTGCTAGAGTCAGAGGGGCCCTTATCACAGATACGCAGTATTTT. Translated, it gives CSARVRGALITDTQYF. The chain has TRBV20-1 and TRBJ2-3, with D tentatively TRBD1 or TRBD2 (5 bases each). Deletions cut 1 base from V and 2 bases from J, with 16 bases between. This CDR3 is built from 16 residues. The germline V gene has CDR1 DFQATT and CDR2 SNEGSKA (reference sequence).

The rearrangement uses TRBV7-9 and TRBJ2-5; 12 bases are a match to TRBD2. Per germline, CDR1 SEHNR and CDR2 FQNEAQ (reference sequence). V lost 6 bases, J lost 2 bases, and 7 bases stayed unmatched. This CDR3 spans 16 amino acids. The CDR3 loop is CASSSTSGGFQETQYF. CDR3 sequence (DNA): TGTGCCAGCAGTTCGACTAGCGGGGGCTTTCAAGAGACCCAGTACTTC.

CDR3 loop: CASSLSRQHPFYGYTF. DNA for the CDR3: TGTGCCAGCAGCTTATCCCGGCAGCACCCTTTCTATGGCTACACCTTC. The chain recombines TRBV9 with TRBJ1-2; D is uncertain. Trimming removed 4 bases at V and 4 bases at J, with 20 bases between. This CDR3 is 16 amino acids long. Germline V lookup: CDR1 SGDLS, CDR2 YYNGEE.

V usage is TRBV6-2 or TRBV6-3 and J usage is TRBJ2-2; D ambiguous. The CDR3 length is 14 residues. The germline V gene has CDR1 MNHEY and CDR2 SVGEGT. The V end lost 0 bases, the J end lost 6 bases, and 8 bases lay between the germline ends. CDR3 DNA sequence: TGTGCCAGCAGTTACTCGGACGGAGCCGGGGAGCTGTTTTTT. Translated: CASSYSDGAGELFF.

The chain is built from TRBV20-1 and TRBJ2-7; D perhaps matches TRBD1 (5 bases). Trimming took 0 bases from V and 4 from J, leaving 19 bases between them. The germline V gene has CDR1 DFQATT and CDR2 SNEGSKA (reference sequence). The CDR3 has 16 residues. The CDR3 protein is CSARDLKDTLDYEQYF. CDR3 coding DNA: TGCAGTGCTAGAGATCTCAAGGACACCCTGGATTACGAGCAGTACTTC.

This clonotype was observed once. The chain uses TRBV27 and TRBJ2-3; D remains unclear. The CDR3 length is 11 residues. Trimming cost V 8 bases and J 0 bases, with 3 bases left between them. Germline CDR1 and CDR2: MNHEY and SMNVEV (reference sequence). The DNA for the CDR3 is TGTGCCAGCGAGAGCACAGATACGCAGTATTTT. Its translation is CASESTDTQYF.

The genes are TRBV6-5 and TRBJ1-5, with no clear D. Germline V gene data show CDR1 as MNHEY and CDR2 as SVGAGI. This CDR3 region has 16 residues. V lost 2 bases to trimming and J lost 4 bases, with 15 bases between them. The CDR3 DNA reads TGTGCCAGCAGTTACAGGTCCCCGGGATCAAATCAGCCCCAGCATTTT. This sequence encodes CASSYRSPGSNQPQHF.

The chain has TRBV6-2 or TRBV6-3 and TRBJ1-6; 10 bases agree with TRBD1. V lost 6 bases and J lost 12; bases outside the gene matches: 14. Germline V gives CDR1 MNHEY, CDR2 SVGEGT. The CDR3 length is 16 residues. CDR3 in DNA: TGTGCCAGCAGACCCCTAAGGACAGGGGGGCGATTACCCCTCCACTTT. It yields the protein CASRPLRTGGRLPLHF.

This chain links TRBV11-2 with TRBJ2-4, with D tentatively TRBD2 (5 bases). This CDR3 comprises 13 residues. The V and J ends lost 5 bases and 7 bases respectively, with 12 bases between them. Germline CDR1 is SGHAT and CDR2 is FQNNGV. CDR3 amino acids: CASSRRGGNIQYF. In DNA form, the CDR3 reads TGTGCCAGCAGCCGCAGAGGAGGTAACATTCAGTACTTC. Based on the CDR3 plus reference TRBV11-2 and TRBJ2-4, the full variable domain is EAGVAQSPRYKIIEKRQSVAFWCNPISGHATLYWYQQILGQGPKLLIQFQNNGVVDDSQLPKDRFSAERLKGVDSTLKIQPAKLEDSAVYLCASSRRGGNIQYFGAGTRLSVL.

V and J are TRBV12-5 and TRBJ2-1, with TRBD2 matching over 8 bases. Germline assignment: CDR1 LGHNT and CDR2 FRNRAP. The CDR3 is made up of 18 amino acids. V gave up 0 bases and J gave up 4 bases; unmatched junction bases: 11. As DNA, the CDR3 is TGTGCTAGTGGTTTGGTACGTGGGCGGGGGGAACGATACAATGAGCAGTTCTTC. Its translation: CASGLVRGRGERYNEQFF.

The chain employs TRBV12-5 and TRBJ2-1; 7 bases are shared with TRBD1. CDR1 is LGHNT and CDR2 is FRNRAP in the germline V gene. The CDR3 contains 14 residues. V trimming: 8 bases; J trimming: 10 bases; junction bases outside the gene matches: 14. CDR3 sequence reads: CASLDRGQLEEQFF. In DNA form, the CDR3 reads TGTGCTAGTTTGGATAGGGGGCAGTTAGAGGAGCAGTTCTTC. Complete variable domain (other parts from reference TRBV12-5 and TRBJ2-1): DARVTQTPRHKVTEMGQEVTMRCQPILGHNTVFWYRQTMMQGLELLAYFRNRAPLDDSGMPKDRFSAEMPDATLATLKIQPSEPRDSAVYFCASLDRGQLEEQFFGPGTRLTVL.